The source of this T cell receptor (beta chain) is a study of PD-L1 blockade in urothelial cancer. Background on the study: Dosed intravenously at 1,200 mg every 3 weeks, atezolizumab was initiated by patients in the mid-2010s. Once treatment had started, blood was analyzed at 3 weeks (second dose) and again at 6 weeks. Peripheral blood specimens exhibited a median yield of about 140,000 T cells.

The CDR3 totals 11 residues. Germline CDR1 and CDR2: SQVTM and ANQGSEA. PCRs each included synthetic TCR analog templates spiked in. Assay used: immunoSEQ multiplex PCR; TCRdb lists only in-frame clones, some missing. The table includes some 54,000 clones, 84% detected once. V gene TRBV29-1 combines with J gene TRBJ1-2, with a possible D match to TRBD1 (5 bases). Specimen: PBMCs, collected around atezolizumab (anti-PD-L1) treatment. The receptor comes from a man aged 35-49 years with urothelial cancer. The chain's CDR3 is CTIGGSCGYTF. As DNA, the CDR3 is TGCACCATTGGGGGGTCTTGTGGCTACACCTTC.